The 11 T cell receptor beta chains below come from one sample, sequenced in a study of graft-versus-host responses after intestinal transplantation. These receptors have no known antigen. Profiled with immunoSEQ multiplex PCR; TCRdb holds only in-frame clones, not every one. The sample includes some 62,000 clones, 90% seen only once; the top ten take about 1.7%. Sequencing used unstimulated CD8+ T cells sorted from spleen or lymph node cells, obtained before transplant. The receptors derive from a human donor who was the organ donor for an intestinal transplant.

The chain combines TRBV9 with TRBJ1-6, with 8 positions matching TRBD1. The CDR3 has 15 residues. The V and J ends lost 4 bases and 5 bases, in that order; junction bases with no gene match: 5. Germline assignment: CDR1 SGDLS and CDR2 YYNGEE. CDR3 DNA: TGTGCCAGCAGCCCCCCGGGACAGGATAATTCACCCCTCCACTTT. This codes for CASSPPGQDNSPLHF.

A few counts support this clone. This chain uses TRBV5-6 with TRBJ2-7; TRBD1 matches 8 bases. V dropped 0 bases and J dropped 2; count of bases not matched to a gene: 4. The CDR3 totals 15 residues. CDR1 is SGHDT, CDR2 YYEEEE, per germline. The CDR3 coding sequence is TGTGCCAGCAGCTTGGTGGGGACAGGCACCTACGAGCAGTACTTC. Its translation is CASSLVGTGTYEQYF.

The chain is built from TRBV4-1 and TRBJ2-7; TRBD2 aligns across 8 bases. The CDR3 contains 13 residues. Germline loops: CDR1 MGHRA, CDR2 YSYEKL. Trimming took 3 bases from V and 5 from J; bases not matched to a gene: 3. The CDR3 sequence is CASSHYSGDEQYF. For the CDR3, the DNA is TGCGCCAGCAGCCATTATAGCGGGGACGAGCAGTACTTC.

The genes are TRBV7-9 and TRBJ2-7, with 8 positions matching TRBD2. The CDR3 spans 14 residues. V shed 6 bases and J 7 bases; nucleotides not matched to a gene: 11. The germline gives CDR1 SEHNR, CDR2 FQNEAQ (reference sequence). CDR3 loop: CASRAGLAPGEQYF. The CDR3 region has the DNA TGTGCCAGCAGAGCCGGACTAGCCCCGGGGGAGCAGTACTTC.

CDR3: CASSPQLAGVWEQYF. The DNA for the CDR3 is TGTGCCAGCTCACCACAACTAGCGGGAGTCTGGGAGCAGTACTTC. The chain couples TRBV18 to TRBJ2-7, with TRBD2 matching 11 bases. CDR3 length: 15 residues. V lost 1 base and J lost 7; bases outside the gene matches: 6. The germline V gene encodes CDR1 KGHSH and CDR2 LQKENI. Variable domain in full (rest from reference TRBV18 and TRBJ2-7): NAGVMQNPRHLVRRRGQEARLRCSPMKGHSHVYWYRQLPEEGLKFMVYLQKENIIDESGMPKERFSAEFPKEGPSILRIQQVVRGDSAAYFCASSPQLAGVWEQYFGPGTRLTVT.

By sample fraction, this clone is medium-sized (0.01 to 0.1%). The V gene is TRBV25-1, the J gene TRBJ2-2, with D perhaps matching TRBD2 (6 bases). V lost 1 base, J lost 5 bases, and 8 bases lay in between. Germline V CDR1 and CDR2: MGHDK, SYGVNS. The CDR3 contains 14 residues. In nucleotides, the CDR3 is TGTGCCAGCAGTGAATTAGCGGAGACCGGGGAGCTGTTTTTT. Its protein is CASSELAETGELFF.

V usage is TRBV9 and J usage is TRBJ1-1; D gene ambiguous. CDR1 SGDLS and CDR2 YYNGEE come from the germline V gene. This CDR3 has 17 amino acids. Trimming left V 0 bases short and J 6 bases short, with 21 bases between. The DNA of the CDR3 is TGTGCCAGCAGCGTAGGAGGAGAGGCGGGAGGGCTCGCTGAAGCTTTCTTT. Protein product: CASSVGGEAGGLAEAFF.

This clone ranks as medium-sized. The V and J genes are TRBV2 and TRBJ1-5; D gene ambiguous. Germline CDR1 SNHLY, CDR2 FYNNEI. The CDR3 sequence is 17 residues long. V lost 1 base and J lost 0, with 13 bases in between. The CDR3 is CASSEVLSRYSNQPQHF. In DNA, the CDR3 is TGTGCCAGCAGTGAAGTATTAAGTCGCTATAGCAATCAGCCCCAGCATTTT.

CDR3 in amino acids: CASSDSDSPYNEQFF. CDR3 sequence (DNA): TGTGCCAGCAGTGACTCGGACAGTCCCTACAATGAGCAGTTCTTC. The chain employs TRBV6-4 and TRBJ2-1, with D possibly matching TRBD1 (6 bases). Germline V lookup: CDR1 MRHNA, CDR2 SNTAGT. V was clipped by 0 bases and J by 2 bases, with 8 bases between them. This CDR3 spans 15 amino acids.

The sample holds a few counts of this clone. The chain recombines TRBV6-6 with TRBJ2-7; TRBD2 matches 11 bases. The CDR3 consists of 14 residues. The ends lost 5 bases at V and 2 bases at J; junction bases unmatched: 2. CDR1 and CDR2 from the germline V gene are MNHNY and SVGAGI (reference sequence). CDR3 loop: CASSGGLAAYEQYF. CDR3 nucleotides: TGTGCCAGCAGTGGGGGACTAGCGGCCTACGAGCAGTACTTC.

V and J are TRBV28 and TRBJ2-2; D remains unclear. CDR3 length: 16 residues. Trimming pared 0 bases from V and 0 bases from J, leaving 8 bases between. Germline CDR1 MDHEN, CDR2 SYDVKM. The CDR3 loop is CASSLCRWTNTGELFF. The CDR3 bases are TGTGCCAGCAGTTTATGCAGGTGGACGAACACCGGGGAGCTGTTTTTT.